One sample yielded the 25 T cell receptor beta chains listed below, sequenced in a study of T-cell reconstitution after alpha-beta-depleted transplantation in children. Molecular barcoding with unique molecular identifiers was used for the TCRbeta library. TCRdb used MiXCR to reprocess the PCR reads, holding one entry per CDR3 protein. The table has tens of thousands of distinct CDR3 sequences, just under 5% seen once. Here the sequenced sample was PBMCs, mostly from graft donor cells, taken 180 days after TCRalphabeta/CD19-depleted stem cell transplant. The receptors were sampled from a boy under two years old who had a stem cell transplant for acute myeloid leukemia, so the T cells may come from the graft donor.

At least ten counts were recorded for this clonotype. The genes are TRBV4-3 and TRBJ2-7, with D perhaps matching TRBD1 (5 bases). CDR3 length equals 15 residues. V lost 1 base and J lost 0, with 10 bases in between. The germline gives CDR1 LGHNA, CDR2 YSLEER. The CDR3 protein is CASSQGTPSSYEQYF. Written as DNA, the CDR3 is TGCGCCAGCAGCCAAGGGACACCGAGCTCCTACGAGCAGTACTTC.

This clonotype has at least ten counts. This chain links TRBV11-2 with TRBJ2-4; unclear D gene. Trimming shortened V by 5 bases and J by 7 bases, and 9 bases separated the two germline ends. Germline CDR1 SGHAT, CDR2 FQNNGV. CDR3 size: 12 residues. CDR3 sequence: CASSPQPNIQYF. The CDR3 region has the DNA TGTGCCAGCAGCCCCCAACCGAACATTCAGTACTTC.

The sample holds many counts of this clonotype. CDR3 loop: CASSLGGQPSYYGYTF. The CDR3 nucleotides are TGTGCCAGCAGCTTGGGTGGACAGCCGTCCTACTATGGCTACACCTTC. V and J are TRBV5-6 and TRBJ1-2; D is perhaps TRBD1 (6 bases). The CDR3 is 16 amino acids. The germline V gene encodes CDR1 SGHDT and CDR2 YYEEEE. With 0 bases removed from V and 3 bases from J, the gap between germline ends came to 15 bases.

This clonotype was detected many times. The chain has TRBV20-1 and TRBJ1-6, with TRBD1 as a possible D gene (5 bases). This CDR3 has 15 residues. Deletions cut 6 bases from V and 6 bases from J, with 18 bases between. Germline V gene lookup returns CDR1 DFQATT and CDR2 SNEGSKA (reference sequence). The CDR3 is CSASDRGLINSPLHF. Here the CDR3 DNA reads TGCAGTGCCTCCGACAGAGGCCTGATTAATTCACCCCTCCACTTT.

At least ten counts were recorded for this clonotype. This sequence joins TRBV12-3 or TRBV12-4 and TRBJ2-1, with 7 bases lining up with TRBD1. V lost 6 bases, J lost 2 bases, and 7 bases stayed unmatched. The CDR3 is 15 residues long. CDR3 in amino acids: CASSQHRGTYNEQFF. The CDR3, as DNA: TGTGCCAGCAGCCAGCACAGGGGAACCTACAATGAGCAGTTCTTC.

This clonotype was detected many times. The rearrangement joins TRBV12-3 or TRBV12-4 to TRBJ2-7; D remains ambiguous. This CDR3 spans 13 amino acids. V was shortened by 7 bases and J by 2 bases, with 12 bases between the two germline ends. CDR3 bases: TGTGCCAGCACTATAGCCAATACCTACGAGCAGTACTTC. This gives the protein CASTIANTYEQYF.

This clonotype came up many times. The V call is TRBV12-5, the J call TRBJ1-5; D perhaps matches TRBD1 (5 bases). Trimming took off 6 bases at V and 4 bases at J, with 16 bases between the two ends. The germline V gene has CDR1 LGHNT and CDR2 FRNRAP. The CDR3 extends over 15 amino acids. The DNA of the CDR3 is TGTGCTAGTGGCGACACTACGACAGTGAATCAGCCCCAGCATTTT. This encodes CASGDTTTVNQPQHF.

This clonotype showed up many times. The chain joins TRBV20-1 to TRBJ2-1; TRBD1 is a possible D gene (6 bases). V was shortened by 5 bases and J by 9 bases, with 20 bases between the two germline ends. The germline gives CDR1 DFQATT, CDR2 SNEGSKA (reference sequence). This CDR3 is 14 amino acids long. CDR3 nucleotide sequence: TGCAGTGCTTACTCCCGCCGGGACACCGGTGAGCAGTTCTTC. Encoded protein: CSAYSRRDTGEQFF.

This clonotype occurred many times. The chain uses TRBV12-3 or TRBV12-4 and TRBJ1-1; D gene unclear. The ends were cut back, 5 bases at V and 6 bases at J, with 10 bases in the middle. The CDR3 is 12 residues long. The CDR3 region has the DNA TGTGCCAGCAGTGGCGGGTCTTCTGAAGCTTTCTTT. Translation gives CASSGGSSEAFF.

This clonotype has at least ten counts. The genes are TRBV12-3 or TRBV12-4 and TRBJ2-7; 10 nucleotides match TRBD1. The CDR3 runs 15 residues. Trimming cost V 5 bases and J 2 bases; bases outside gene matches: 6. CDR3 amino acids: CASSQRTGGTYEQYF. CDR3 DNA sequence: TGTGCCAGCAGTCAAAGGACAGGGGGGACCTACGAGCAGTACTTC.

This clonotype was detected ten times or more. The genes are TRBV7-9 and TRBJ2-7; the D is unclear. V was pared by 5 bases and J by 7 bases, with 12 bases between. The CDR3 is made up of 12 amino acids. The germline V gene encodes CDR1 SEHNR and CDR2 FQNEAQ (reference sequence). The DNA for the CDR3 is TGTGCCAGCAGCCTATTCGGATTTGAGCAGTACGTC. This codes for CASSLFGFEQYV.

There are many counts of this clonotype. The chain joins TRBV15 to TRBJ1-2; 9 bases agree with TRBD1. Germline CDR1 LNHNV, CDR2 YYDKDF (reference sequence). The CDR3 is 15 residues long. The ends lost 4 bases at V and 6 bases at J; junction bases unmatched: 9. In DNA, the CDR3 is TGTGCCACCAGCACAAGGACAGGGGAAGCTAATGGCTACACCTTC. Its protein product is CATSTRTGEANGYTF. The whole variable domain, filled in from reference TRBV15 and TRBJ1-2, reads DAMVIQNPRYQVTQFGKPVTLSCSQTLNHNVMYWYQQKSSQAPKLLFHYYDKDFNNEADTPDNFQSRRPNTSFCFLDIRSPGLGDTAMYLCATSTRTGEANGYTFGSGTRLTVV.

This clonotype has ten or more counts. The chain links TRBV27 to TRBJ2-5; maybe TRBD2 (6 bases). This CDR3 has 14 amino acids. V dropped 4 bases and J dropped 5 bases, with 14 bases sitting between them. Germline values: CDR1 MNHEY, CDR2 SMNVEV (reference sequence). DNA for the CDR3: TGTGCCAGCAGTTGGACCCTCGGAGGGGAGACCCAGTACTTC. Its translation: CASSWTLGGETQYF.

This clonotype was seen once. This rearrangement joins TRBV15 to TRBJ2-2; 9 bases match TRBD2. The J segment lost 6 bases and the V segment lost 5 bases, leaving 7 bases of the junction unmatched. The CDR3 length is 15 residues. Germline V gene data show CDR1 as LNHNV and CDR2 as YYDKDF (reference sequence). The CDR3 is CATSLRAGGAGELFF. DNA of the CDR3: TGTGCCACCAGCCTCCGGGCGGGAGGGGCCGGGGAGCTGTTTTTT.

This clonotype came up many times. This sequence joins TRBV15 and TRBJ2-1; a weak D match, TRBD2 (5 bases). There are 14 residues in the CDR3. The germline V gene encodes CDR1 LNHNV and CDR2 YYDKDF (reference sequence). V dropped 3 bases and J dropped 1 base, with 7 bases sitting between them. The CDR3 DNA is TGTGCCACCAGCAGTCGGACTTCCTACAATGAGCAGTTCTTC. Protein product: CATSSRTSYNEQFF.

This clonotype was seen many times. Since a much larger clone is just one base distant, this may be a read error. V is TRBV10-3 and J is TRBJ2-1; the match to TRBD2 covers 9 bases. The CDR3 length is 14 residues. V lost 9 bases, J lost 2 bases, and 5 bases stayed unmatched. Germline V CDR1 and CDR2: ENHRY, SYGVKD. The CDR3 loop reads CAMAGTSPYNEQFF. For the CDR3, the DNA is TGTGCCATGGCCGGGACTAGCCCCTACAATGAGCAGTTCTTC.

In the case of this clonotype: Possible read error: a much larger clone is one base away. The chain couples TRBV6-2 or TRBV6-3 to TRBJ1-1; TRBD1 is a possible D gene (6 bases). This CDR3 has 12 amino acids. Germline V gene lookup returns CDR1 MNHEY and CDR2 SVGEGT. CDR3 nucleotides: TGTGCCAGCAGTCGGGGGGGCACTAAAGCTTTCTTT. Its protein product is CASSRGGTKAFF.

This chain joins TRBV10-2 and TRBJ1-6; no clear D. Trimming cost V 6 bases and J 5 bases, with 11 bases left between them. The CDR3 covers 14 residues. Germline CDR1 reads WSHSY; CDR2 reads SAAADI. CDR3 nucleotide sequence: TGCGCCAGCAGGATACAGCGGGATAATTCACCCCTCCACTTT. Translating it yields CASRIQRDNSPLHF.

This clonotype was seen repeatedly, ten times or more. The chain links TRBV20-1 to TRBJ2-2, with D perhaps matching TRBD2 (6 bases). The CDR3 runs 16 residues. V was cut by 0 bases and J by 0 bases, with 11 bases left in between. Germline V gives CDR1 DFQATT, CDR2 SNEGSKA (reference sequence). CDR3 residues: CSARDYRTTNTGELFF. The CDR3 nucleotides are TGCAGTGCTAGAGATTACAGGACTACGAACACCGGGGAGCTGTTTTTT.

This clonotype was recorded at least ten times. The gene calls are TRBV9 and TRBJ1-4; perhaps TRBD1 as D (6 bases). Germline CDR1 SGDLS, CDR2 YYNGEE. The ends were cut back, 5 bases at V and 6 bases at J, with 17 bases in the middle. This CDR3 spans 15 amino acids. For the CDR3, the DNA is TGTGCCAGCAGGGGACCTGGGGGGCCTGATGAAAAACTGTTTTTT. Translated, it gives CASRGPGGPDEKLFF.

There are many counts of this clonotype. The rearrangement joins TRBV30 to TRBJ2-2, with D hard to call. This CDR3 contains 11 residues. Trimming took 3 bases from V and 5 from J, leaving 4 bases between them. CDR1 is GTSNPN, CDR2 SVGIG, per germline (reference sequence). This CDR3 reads CAWRRTGELFF. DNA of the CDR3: TGTGCCTGGAGAAGGACCGGGGAGCTGTTTTTT.

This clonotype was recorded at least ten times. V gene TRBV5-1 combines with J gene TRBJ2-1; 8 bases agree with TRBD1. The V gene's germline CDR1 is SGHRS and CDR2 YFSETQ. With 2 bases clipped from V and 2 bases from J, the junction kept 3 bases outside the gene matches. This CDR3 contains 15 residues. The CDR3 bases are TGCGCCAGCAGCTTACCAGGGGGCGCCTACAATGAGCAGTTCTTC. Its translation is CASSLPGGAYNEQFF.

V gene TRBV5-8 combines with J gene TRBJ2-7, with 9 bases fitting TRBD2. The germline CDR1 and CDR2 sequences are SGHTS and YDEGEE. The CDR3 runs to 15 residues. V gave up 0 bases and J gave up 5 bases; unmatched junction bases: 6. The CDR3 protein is CASSLGGTSFHEQYF. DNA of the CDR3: TGTGCCAGCAGCTTGGGCGGGACTAGCTTCCACGAGCAGTACTTC.

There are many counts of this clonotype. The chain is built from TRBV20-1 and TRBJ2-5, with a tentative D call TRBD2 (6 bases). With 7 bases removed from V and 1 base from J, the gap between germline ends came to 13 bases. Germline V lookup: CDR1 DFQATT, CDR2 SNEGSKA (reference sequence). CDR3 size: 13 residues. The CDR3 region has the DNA TGCAGTGGTATTACCGGGGGCCAAGAGACCCAGTACTTC. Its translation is CSGITGGQETQYF.

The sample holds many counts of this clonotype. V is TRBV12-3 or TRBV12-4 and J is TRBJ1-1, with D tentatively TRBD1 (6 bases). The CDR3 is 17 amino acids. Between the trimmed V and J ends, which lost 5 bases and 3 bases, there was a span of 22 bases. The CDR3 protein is CASSPGKTRGLDTEAFF. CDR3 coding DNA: TGTGCCAGCAGTCCCGGAAAGACCAGGGGCTTGGACACTGAAGCTTTCTTT.